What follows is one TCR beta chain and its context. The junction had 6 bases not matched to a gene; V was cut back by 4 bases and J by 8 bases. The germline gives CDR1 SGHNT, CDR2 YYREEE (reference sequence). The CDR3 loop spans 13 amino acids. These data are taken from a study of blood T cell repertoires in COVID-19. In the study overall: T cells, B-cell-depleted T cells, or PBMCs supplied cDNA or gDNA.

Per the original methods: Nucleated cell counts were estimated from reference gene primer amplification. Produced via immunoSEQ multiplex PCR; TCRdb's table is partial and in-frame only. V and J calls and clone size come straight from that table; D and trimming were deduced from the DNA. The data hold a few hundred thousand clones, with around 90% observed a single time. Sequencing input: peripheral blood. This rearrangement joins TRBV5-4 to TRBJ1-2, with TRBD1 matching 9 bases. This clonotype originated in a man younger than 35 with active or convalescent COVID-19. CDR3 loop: CASSPTGGKGYTF. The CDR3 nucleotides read TGTGCCAGCAGCCCCACAGGGGGCAAGGGCTACACCTTC.